Given below is one T cell receptor beta chain in context. Here immunoSEQ multiplex PCR was the method, and the copy in TCRdb shows in-frame clones only, minus some. The sample holds approximately 51,000 clones, about nine tenths seen once. This specimen belongs to a study of blood T cell repertoires in COVID-19. This CDR3 is built from 15 residues. Trimming took 5 bases from V and 1 from J; bases not matched to a gene: 6. Germline CDR1 SEHNR, CDR2 FQNEAQ (reference sequence). This chain joins TRBV7-9 and TRBJ2-7, with 9 bases lining up with TRBD1. The sequenced material came from peripheral blood. This clonotype was obtained from a man aged 45-65 years with active COVID-19. The CDR3 here is CASSHGQGWSYEQYF. The CDR3 coding sequence is TGTGCCAGCAGCCATGGACAGGGGTGGTCCTACGAGCAGTACTTC.